A selection of T cell receptor beta chains follows, all from one sample in a study of cytomegalovirus exposure and HLA in healthy donors. The repertoire was sequenced with immunoSEQ multiplex PCR; TCRdb's copy has only in-frame clones and lacks some. In the table there are around 300,000 clones, approximately 86% of which are singletons. The sample taken for sequencing was PBMCs. The origin of the receptors is a woman aged 25 to 39 in good health and CMV-seropositive. CDR3s include the opening cysteine and the closing phenylalanine or tryptophan. A D gene is named only where the DNA matches it firmly.

J	V	D	CDR3
TRBJ2-7	TRBV6-5	.	CASRDSIAYEQYF
TRBJ2-5	TRBV5-1	TRBD2	CASSLELAGNQETQYF
TRBJ2-7	TRBV28	TRBD2	CASRAGTSDSYEQYF
TRBJ2-7	TRBV28	.	CASSSWDTSWSYEQYF
TRBJ2-2	TRBV7-3	TRBD2	CASSLSSSGSTGELFF
TRBJ1-1	TRBV6-6	TRBD1	CASSFPGQTMNTEAFF
TRBJ2-7	TRBV9	.	CASSVVGDFYEQYF
TRBJ1-2	TRBV9	.	CASSVGTDYGYTF
TRBJ2-7	TRBV12-5	.	CASGQRNQDYVVVVYEQYF
TRBJ1-5	TRBV5-6	.	CASSLRPGFMSNQPQHF
TRBJ2-1	TRBV11-2	TRBD2	CASSLAGGSYNEQFF
TRBJ2-1	TRBV27	TRBD2	CASTLSGGGYNEQFF
TRBJ2-5	TRBV6-1	.	CASSPLPTQYF
TRBJ1-5	TRBV30	TRBD1	CAWSVRQGAQPQHF
TRBJ2-2	TRBV6-1	.	CASSVTTTGELFF
TRBJ2-1	TRBV6-1	TRBD2	CASSVLAGDLYNEQFF
TRBJ2-1	TRBV27	.	CASSRQGGAYNEQFF
TRBJ2-7	TRBV6-5	TRBD1	CADRRGRTGAYEQYF
TRBJ2-7	TRBV4-1	TRBD1	CASSHEGTGDEQYF
TRBJ1-4	TRBV5-6	.	CASSSTGLSGEKLFF
TRBJ1-5	TRBV7-9	.	CASSVGGSNQPQHF
TRBJ2-7	TRBV28	.	CASRKFSYEQYF
TRBJ2-1	TRBV28	TRBD2	CASSSAGLGLGRNEQFF
TRBJ2-7	TRBV14	.	CASSQELWRGYEQYF
TRBJ2-7	TRBV30	.	CAWGTYEQYF
TRBJ2-1	TRBV2	TRBD2	CASSELTSGRGDEQFF
TRBJ1-2	TRBV18	.	CASSTGTEPNYGYTF
TRBJ1-6	TRBV7-3	.	CASSFRGDSPLHF
TRBJ2-7	TRBV6-6	.	CASSPLGYEQYF
TRBJ2-7	TRBV7-3	TRBD1	CASSLQGALTYEQYF
TRBJ1-1	TRBV7-8	TRBD1	CASSRTGAYTEAFF
TRBJ1-2	TRBV30	.	CAWSVGGYGYTF
TRBJ2-1	TRBV28	TRBD2	CASNSGGHNEQFF
TRBJ1-1	TRBV27	.	CASSLSPMGVFTEAFF
TRBJ2-2	TRBV6-5	TRBD2	CASSPTSGGWELFF
TRBJ2-3	TRBV9	.	CASSVEGLRTDTQYF
TRBJ2-2	TRBV4-1	.	CASSLDWSLTGELFF
TRBJ2-1	TRBV9	.	CASSVVGGSYNEQFF
TRBJ2-1	TRBV15	.	CATSRDRGGVGVGNEQFF
TRBJ2-7	TRBV27	.	CASSFHSSSSYEQYF
TRBJ2-7	TRBV7-2	TRBD1	CASSLGQGEYEQYF
TRBJ1-5	TRBV6-6	TRBD1	CASTQTGNQPQHF
TRBJ2-7	TRBV4-1	TRBD2	CASSQSPSGLAGSSSYEQYF
TRBJ2-7	TRBV5-6	.	CASSLKMEQYF
TRBJ1-6	TRBV15	.	CATSSSRGLDSPLHF
TRBJ1-2	TRBV27	.	CASSLSMGGKGGYTF